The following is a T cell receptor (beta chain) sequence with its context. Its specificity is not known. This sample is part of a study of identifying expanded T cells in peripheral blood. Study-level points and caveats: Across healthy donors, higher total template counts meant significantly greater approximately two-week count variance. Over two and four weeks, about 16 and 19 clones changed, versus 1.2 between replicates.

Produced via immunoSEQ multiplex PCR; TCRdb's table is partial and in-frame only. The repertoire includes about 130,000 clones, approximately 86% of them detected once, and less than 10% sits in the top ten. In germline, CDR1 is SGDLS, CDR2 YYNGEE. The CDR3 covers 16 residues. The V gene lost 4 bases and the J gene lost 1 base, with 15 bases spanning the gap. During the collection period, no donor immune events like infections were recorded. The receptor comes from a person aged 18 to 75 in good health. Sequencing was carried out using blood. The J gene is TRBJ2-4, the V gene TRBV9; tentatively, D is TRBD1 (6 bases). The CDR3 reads CASSSTGTTAKNIQYF. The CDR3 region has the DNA TGTGCCAGCAGCTCCACCGGGACAACCGCCAAAAACATTCAGTACTTC.